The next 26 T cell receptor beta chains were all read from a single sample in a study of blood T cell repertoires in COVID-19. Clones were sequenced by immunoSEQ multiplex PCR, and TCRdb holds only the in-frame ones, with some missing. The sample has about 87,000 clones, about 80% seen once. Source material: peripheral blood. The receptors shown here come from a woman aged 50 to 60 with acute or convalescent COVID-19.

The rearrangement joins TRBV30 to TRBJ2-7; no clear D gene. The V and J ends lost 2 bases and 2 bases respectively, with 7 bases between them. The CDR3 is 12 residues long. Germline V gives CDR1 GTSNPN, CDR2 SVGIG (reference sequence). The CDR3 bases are TGTGCCTGGAGTCACGGTCCCTACGAGCAGTACTTC. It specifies CAWSHGPYEQYF.

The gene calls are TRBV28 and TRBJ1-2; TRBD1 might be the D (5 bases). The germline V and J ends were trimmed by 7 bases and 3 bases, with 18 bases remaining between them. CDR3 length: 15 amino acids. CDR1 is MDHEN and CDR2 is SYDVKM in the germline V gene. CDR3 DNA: TGTGCCAGCACCACTCAGGGTTGGGAGGACTATGGCTACACCTTC. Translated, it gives CASTTQGWEDYGYTF.

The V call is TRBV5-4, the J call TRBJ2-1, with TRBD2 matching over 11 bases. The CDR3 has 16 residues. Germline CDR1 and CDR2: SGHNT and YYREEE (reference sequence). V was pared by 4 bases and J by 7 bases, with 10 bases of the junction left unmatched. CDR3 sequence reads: CASSVGHSGGANEQFF. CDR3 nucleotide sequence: TGTGCCAGCAGCGTGGGGCATAGCGGGGGGGCTAATGAGCAGTTCTTC.

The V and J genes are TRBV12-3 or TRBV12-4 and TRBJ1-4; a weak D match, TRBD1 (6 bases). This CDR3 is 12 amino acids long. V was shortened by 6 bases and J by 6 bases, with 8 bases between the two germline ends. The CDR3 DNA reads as TGTGCCAGCAGAAGGGGGTATGAAAAACTGTTTTTT. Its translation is CASRRGYEKLFF.

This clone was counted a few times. The CDR3 region is CAWSVGQTNQPQHF. The CDR3 coding sequence is TGTGCCTGGAGTGTGGGACAGACCAATCAGCCCCAGCATTTT. J is TRBJ1-5 and V is TRBV30, with 7 bases lining up with TRBD1. Trimming removed 0 bases from V and 3 bases from J; junction bases left unmatched: 2. CDR3 size: 14 residues. Germline V CDR1 and CDR2: GTSNPN, SVGIG (reference sequence).

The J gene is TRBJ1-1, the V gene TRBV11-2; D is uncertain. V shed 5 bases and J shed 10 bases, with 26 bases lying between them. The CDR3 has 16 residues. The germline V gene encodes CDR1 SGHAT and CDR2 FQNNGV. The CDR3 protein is CASSPDIGLADFSAFF. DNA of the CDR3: TGTGCCAGCAGCCCCGATATAGGATTGGCGGATTTTTCAGCTTTCTTT.

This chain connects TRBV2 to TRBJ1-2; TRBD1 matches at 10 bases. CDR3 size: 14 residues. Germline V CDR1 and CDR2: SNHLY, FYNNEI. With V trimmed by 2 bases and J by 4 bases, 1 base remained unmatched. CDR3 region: CASSERTGGYGYTF. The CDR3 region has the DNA TGTGCCAGCAGTGAACGGACAGGGGGCTATGGCTACACCTTC.

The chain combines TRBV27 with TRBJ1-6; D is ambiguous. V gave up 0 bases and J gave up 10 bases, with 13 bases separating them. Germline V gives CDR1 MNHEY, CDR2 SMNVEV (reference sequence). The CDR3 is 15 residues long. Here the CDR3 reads CASSLSKRSSSPLHF. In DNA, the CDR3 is TGTGCCAGCAGTTTATCGAAAAGAAGTAGCTCACCCCTCCACTTT.

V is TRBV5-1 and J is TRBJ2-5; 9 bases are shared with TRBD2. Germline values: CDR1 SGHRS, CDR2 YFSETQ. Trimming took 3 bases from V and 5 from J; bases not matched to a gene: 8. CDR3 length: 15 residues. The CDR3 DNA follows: TGCGCCAGCAGCTCTGGAGCTAGCGGGGTCGAGACCCAGTACTTC. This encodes CASSSGASGVETQYF.

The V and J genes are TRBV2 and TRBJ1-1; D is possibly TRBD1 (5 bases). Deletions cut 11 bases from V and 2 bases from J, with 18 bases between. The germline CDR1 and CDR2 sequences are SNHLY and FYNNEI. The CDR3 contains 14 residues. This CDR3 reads CAAGAGRLNTEAFF. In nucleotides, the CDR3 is TGTGCCGCTGGGGCAGGGCGCCTCAACACTGAAGCTTTCTTT.

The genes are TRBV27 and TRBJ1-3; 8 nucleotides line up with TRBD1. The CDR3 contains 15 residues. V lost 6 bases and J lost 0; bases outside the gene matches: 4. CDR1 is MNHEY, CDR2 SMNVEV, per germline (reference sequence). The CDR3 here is CASRTGGNSGNTIYF. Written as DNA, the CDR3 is TGTGCCAGCAGAACAGGGGGAAACTCTGGAAACACCATATATTTT.

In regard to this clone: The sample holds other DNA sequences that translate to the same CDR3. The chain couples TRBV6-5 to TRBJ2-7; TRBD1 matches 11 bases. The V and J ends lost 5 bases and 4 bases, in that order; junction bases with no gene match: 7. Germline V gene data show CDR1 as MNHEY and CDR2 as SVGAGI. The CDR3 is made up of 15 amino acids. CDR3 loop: CASSKPGTGGYEQYF. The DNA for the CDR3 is TGTGCCAGCAGTAAACCGGGGACAGGGGGTTACGAGCAGTACTTC.

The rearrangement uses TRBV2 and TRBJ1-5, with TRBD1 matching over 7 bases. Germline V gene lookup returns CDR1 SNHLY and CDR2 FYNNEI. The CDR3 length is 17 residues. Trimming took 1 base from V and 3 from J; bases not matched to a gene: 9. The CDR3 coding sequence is TGTGCCAGCAGTGAAGGCCCGAGGACAGGCTTCAATCAGCCCCAGCATTTT. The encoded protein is CASSEGPRTGFNQPQHF.

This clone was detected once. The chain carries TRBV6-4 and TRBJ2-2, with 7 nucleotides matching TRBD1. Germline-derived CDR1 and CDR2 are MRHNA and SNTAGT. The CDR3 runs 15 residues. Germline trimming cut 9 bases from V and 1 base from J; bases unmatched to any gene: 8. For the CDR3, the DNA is TGTGCCAGTTCCCGGGACAGTATGAACACCGGGGAGCTGTTTTTT. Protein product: CASSRDSMNTGELFF.

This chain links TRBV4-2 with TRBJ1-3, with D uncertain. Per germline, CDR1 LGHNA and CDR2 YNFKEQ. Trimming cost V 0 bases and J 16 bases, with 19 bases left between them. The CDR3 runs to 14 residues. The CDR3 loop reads CASSQELTKGSGYF. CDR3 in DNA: TGTGCCAGCAGCCAAGAGTTGACAAAGGGCAGCGGTTATTTT.

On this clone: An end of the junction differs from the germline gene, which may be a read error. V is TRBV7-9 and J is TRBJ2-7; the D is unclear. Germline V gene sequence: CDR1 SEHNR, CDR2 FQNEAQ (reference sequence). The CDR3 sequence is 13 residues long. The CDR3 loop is CASSLDAPYGQYF. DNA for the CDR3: TGTGCCAGCAGCTTAGACGCCCCTTACGGGCAGTACTTC. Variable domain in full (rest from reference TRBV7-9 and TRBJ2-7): DTGVSQNPRHKITKRGQNVTFRCDPISEHNRLYWYRQTLGQGPEFLTYFQNEAQLEKSRLLSDRFSAERPKGSFSTLEIQRTEQGDSAMYLCASSLDAPYGQYFGPGTRLTVT.

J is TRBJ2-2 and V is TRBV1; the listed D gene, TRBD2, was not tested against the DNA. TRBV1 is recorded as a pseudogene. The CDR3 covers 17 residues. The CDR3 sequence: CTSSPSTSGGGTGELFF. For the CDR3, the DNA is TGCACCAGCAGCCCTTCGACTAGCGGGGGGGGCACCGGGGAGCTGTTTTTT.

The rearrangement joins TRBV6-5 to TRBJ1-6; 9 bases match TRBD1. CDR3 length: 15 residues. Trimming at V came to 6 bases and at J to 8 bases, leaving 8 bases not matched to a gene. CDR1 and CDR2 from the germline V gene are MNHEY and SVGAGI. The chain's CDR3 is CASSPGTGRDSPLHF. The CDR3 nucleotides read TGTGCCAGCAGCCCAGGGACAGGGCGAGATTCACCCCTCCACTTT.

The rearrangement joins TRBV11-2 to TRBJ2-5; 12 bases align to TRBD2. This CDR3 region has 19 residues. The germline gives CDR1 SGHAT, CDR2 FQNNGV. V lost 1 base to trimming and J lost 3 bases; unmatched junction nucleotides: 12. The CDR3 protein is CASSLVEGSWTSGEETQYF. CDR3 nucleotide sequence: TGTGCCAGCAGCTTAGTAGAGGGGAGTTGGACTAGCGGGGAAGAGACCCAGTACTTC.

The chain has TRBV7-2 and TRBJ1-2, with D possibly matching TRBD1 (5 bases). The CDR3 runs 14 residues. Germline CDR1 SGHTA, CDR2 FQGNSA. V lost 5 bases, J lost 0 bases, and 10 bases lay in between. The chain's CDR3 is CASSQGGSNYGYTF. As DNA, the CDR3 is TGTGCCAGCAGCCAGGGAGGATCTAACTATGGCTACACCTTC.

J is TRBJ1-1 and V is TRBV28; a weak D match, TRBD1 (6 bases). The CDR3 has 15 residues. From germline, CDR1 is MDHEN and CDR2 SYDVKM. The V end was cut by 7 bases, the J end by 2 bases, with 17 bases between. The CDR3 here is CASTMGGARNTEAFF. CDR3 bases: TGTGCCAGCACCATGGGGGGGGCCCGAAACACTGAAGCTTTCTTT.

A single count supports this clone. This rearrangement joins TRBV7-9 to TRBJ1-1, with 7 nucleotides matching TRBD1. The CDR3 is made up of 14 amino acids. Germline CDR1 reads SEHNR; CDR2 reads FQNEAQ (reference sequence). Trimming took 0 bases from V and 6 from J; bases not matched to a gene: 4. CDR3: CASSLAGQGAEAFF. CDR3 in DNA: TGTGCCAGCAGCTTAGCGGGCCAGGGGGCTGAAGCTTTCTTT. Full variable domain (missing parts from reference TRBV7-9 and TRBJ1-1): DTGVSQNPRHKITKRGQNVTFRCDPISEHNRLYWYRQTLGQGPEFLTYFQNEAQLEKSRLLSDRFSAERPKGSFSTLEIQRTEQGDSAMYLCASSLAGQGAEAFFGQGTRLTVV.

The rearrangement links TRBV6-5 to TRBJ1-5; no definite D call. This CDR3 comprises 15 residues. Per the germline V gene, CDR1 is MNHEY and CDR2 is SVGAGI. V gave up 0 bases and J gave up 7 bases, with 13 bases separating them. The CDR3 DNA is TGTGCCAGCAGTTACTCGCCCGGAGGCCAACAGCCCCAGCATTTT. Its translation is CASSYSPGGQQPQHF.

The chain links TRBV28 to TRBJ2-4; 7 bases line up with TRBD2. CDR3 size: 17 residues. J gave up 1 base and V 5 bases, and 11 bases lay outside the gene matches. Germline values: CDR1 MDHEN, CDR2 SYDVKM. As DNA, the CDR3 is TGTGCCAGCAGTACCAACCTGGGGGGGAGGGCCAAAAACATTCAGTACTTC. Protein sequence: CASSTNLGGRAKNIQYF.

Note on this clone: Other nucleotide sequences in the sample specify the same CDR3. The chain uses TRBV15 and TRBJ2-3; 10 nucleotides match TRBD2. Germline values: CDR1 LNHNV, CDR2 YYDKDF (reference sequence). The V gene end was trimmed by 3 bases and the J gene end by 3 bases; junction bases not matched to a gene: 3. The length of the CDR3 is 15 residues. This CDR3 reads CATSRGTSVTDTQYF. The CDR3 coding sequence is TGTGCCACCAGCAGGGGGACTAGCGTAACAGATACGCAGTATTTT.

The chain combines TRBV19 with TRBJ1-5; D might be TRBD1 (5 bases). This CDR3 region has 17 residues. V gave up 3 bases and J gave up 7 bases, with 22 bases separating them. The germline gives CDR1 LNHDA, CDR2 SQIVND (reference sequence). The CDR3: CASSIFSTGFITQPQHF. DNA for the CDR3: TGTGCCAGTAGTATTTTCTCCACAGGATTCATCACCCAGCCCCAGCATTTT.